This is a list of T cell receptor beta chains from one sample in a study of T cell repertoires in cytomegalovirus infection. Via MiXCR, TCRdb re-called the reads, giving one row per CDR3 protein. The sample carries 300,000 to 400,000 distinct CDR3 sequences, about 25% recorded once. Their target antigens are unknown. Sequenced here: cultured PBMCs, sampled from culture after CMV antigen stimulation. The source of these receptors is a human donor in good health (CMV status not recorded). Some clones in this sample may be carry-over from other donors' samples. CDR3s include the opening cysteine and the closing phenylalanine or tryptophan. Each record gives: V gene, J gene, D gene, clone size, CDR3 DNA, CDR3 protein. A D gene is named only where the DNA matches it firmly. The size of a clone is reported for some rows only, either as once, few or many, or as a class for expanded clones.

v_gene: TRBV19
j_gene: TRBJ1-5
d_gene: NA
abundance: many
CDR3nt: TGTGCCAGTAGTGACAGGCCTCCCCCCAATCAGCCCCAGCATTTT
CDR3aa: CASSDRPPPNQPQHF

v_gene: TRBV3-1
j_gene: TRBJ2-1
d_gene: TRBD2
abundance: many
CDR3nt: TGTGCCAGCAGCCCCCTGGGACTAGCGGGAAACAATGAGCAGTTCTTC
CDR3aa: CASSPLGLAGNNEQFF

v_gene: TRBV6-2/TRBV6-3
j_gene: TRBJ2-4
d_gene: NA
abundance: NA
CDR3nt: TGTGCCAGCGCGTCCGGGGGTAAGGCCAAAAACATTCAGTACTTC
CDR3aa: CASASGGKAKNIQYF

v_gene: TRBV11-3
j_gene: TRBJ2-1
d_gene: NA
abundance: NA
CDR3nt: TGTGCCAGCAGCCCAAGCCAGGGGTTGGGATACAATGAGCAGTTCTTC
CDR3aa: CASSPSQGLGYNEQFF

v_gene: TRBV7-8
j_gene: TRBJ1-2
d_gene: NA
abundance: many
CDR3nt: TGTGCCAGCAGTAAACTCGGGGACCCCGCTAACTATGGCTACACCTTC
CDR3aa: CASSKLGDPANYGYTF

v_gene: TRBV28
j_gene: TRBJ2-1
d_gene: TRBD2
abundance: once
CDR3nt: TGTGCCAGCAGTACGAGACTAGCCTATGAGCAGTTCTTC
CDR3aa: CASSTRLAYEQFF

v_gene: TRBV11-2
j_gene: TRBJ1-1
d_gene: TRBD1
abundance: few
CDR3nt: TGTGCCAGCAGCCCCCCGGACAGGGGCACTGAAGCTTTCTTT
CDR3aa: CASSPPDRGTEAFF

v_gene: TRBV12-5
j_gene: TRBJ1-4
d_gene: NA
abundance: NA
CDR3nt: TGTGCTAGTGGTATACAGGGATACGAAAAACTGTTTTTT
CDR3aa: CASGIQGYEKLFF

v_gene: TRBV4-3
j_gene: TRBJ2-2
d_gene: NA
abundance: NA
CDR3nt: TGCGCCAGCAGCCAAGACCTCGGCAGGGAGCTGTTTTTT
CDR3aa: CASSQDLGRELFF

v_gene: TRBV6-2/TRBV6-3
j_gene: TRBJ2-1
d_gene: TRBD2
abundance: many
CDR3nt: TGTGCCAGCAGTTACCCCCTGAGCGGGAGGCAAAGCAATGAGCAGTTCTTC
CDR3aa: CASSYPLSGRQSNEQFF

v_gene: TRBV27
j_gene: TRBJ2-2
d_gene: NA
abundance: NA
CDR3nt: TGTGCCAGCAGTTTATCGCAAACACCGTCCGGGGAGCTGTTTTTT
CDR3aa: CASSLSQTPSGELFF

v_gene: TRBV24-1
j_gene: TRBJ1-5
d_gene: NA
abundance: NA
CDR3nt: TGTGCCACCAGTCGGGCAGGGCAGAATCAGCCCCAGCATTTT
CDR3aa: CATSRAGQNQPQHF

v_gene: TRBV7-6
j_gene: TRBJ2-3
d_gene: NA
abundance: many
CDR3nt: TGTGCCAGCAGCTTCGAACGGATAACAGATACGCAGTATTTT
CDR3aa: CASSFERITDTQYF

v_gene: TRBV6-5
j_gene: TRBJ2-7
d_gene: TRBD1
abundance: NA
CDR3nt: TGTGCCAGCAGTTCACTTACAGGGGCCCTTCCCTCCTCCGAGCAGTACTTC
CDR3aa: CASSSLTGALPSSEQYF

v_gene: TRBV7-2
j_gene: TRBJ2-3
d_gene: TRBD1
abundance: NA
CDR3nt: TGTGCCAGCAGGCGACAGGGAGCGCAGTATTTT
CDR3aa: CASRRQGAQYF

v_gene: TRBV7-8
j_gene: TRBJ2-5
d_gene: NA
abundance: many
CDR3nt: TGTGCCAGCAGCGTCCTTGGGCAAGAGACCCAGTACTTC
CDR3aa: CASSVLGQETQYF

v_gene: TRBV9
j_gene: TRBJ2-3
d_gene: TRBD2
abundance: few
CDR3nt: TGTGCCAGCACAGAAGCGGGAGGGTTCACAGATACGCAGTATTTT
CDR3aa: CASTEAGGFTDTQYF

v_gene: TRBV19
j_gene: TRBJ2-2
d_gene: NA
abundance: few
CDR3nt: TGTGCCAGTAGTACCGCCCGGACAGTCTCCGGGGAGCTGTTTTTT
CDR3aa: CASSTARTVSGELFF

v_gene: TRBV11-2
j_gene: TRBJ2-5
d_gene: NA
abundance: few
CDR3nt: TGTGCCAGCAGCTTATTCCAGGGAGTGAGAGAGACCCAGTACTTC
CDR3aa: CASSLFQGVRETQYF

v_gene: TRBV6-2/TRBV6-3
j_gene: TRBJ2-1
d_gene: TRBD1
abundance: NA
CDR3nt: TGTGCCAGCAAGGTTAGGGGACAGAGCTCCTACAATGAGCAGTTCTTC
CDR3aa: CASKVRGQSSYNEQFF

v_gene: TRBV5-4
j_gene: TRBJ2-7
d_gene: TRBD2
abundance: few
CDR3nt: TGTGCCAGCAGCCCCGCCGGGGGGACGCCCACCTACGAGCAGTACTTC
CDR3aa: CASSPAGGTPTYEQYF

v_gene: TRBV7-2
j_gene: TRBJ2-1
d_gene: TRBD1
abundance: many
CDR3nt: TGTGCCAGCAGCCAAGGGGCAGGGGGAAGTAACGAGCAGTTCTTC
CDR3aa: CASSQGAGGSNEQFF

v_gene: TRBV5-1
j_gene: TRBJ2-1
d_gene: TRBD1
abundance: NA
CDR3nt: TGCGCCAGCAGCTTACCGGGGACAGGGAACAATGAGCAGTTCTTC
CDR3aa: CASSLPGTGNNEQFF

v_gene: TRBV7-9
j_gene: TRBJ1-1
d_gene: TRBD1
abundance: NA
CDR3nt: TGTGCCAGCATAAGAGGGTTTGGGACAGCCACTGAAGCTTTCTTT
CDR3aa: CASIRGFGTATEAFF

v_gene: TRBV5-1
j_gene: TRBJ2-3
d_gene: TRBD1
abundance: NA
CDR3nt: TGCGCCAGCAGCCCTACGACAGGGGCAGATACGCAGTATTTT
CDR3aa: CASSPTTGADTQYF

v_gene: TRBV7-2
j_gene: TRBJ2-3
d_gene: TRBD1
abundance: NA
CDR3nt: TGTGCCAGCAGCTTCCGGACAGGAAATACAGATACGCAGTATTTT
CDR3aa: CASSFRTGNTDTQYF

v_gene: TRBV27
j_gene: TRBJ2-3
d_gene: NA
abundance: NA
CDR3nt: TGTGCCGTTGAGGGGACAGATACGCAGTATTTT
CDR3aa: CAVEGTDTQYF

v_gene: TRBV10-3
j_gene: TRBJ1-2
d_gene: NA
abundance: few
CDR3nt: TGTGCCATCAGTGAAAAGGGGGGGACTAACTATGGCTACACCTTC
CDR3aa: CAISEKGGTNYGYTF

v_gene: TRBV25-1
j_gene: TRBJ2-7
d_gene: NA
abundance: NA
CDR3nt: TGTGCGACCGACTTTTGGTCCTCCTACGAGCAGTACTTC
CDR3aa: CATDFWSSYEQYF

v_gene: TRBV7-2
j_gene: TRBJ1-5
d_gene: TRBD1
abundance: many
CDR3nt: TGTGCCAGCAGCCTGGGGACAGGGGGATATCAGCCCCAGCATTTT
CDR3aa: CASSLGTGGYQPQHF

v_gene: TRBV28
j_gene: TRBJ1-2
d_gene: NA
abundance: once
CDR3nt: TGTGCCAGCAGTGTCCCCAGTGGGGGCTACACCTTC
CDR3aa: CASSVPSGGYTF

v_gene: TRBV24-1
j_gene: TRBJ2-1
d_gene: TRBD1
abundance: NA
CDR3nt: TGTGCCACCTCTCCGGGACAGGGCTACAATGAGCAGTTCTTC
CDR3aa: CATSPGQGYNEQFF

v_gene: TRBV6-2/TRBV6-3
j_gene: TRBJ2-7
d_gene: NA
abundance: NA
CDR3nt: TGTGCCAGCAGTTACTCGATGGGGGACGGGGAAGCCTACGAGCAGTACTTC
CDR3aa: CASSYSMGDGEAYEQYF

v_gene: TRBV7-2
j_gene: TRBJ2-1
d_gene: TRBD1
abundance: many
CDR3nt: TGTGCCAGCAGCTCGTTGGCCGGGACAGGAACCTACAATGAGCAGTTCTTC
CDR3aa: CASSSLAGTGTYNEQFF

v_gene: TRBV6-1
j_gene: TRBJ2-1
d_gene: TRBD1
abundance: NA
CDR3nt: TGTGCCAGCAGTGAAGTGGGACAGGTTGGGTGGAATGAGCAGTTCTTC
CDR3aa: CASSEVGQVGWNEQFF

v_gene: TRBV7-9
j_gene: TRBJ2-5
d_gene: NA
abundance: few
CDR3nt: TGTGCCAGCAGCTTAGAAGGGGTAAACCAGTACGTACAAGAGACCCAGTACTTC
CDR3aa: CASSLEGVNQYVQETQYF

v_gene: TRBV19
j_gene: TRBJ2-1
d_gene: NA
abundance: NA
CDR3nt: TGTGCCAGTAGTATATGGGCTAGCGAATACAATGAGCAGTTCTTC
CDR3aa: CASSIWASEYNEQFF

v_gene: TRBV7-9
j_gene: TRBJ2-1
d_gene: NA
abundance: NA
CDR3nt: TGTGCCAGCAGCTTAGTTGACAGGCCCTCCGAGCAGTTCTTC
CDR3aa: CASSLVDRPSEQFF

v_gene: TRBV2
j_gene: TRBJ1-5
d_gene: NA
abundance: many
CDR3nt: TGTGCCAGCAGGCCAGGGGATAGGGGCAATCAGCCCCAGCATTTT
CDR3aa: CASRPGDRGNQPQHF

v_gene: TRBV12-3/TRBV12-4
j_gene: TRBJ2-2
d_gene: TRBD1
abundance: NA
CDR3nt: TGTGCCAGCAGTACCCTACAGGGGGCCGGGGAGCTGTTTTTT
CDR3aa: CASSTLQGAGELFF

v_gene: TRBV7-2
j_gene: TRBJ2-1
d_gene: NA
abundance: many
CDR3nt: TGTGCCAGCAGCTTAGAACAGGCAGGGAGGTACAATGAGCAGTTCTTC
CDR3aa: CASSLEQAGRYNEQFF